The entry that follows covers one TCR beta chain sequence. The antigen is undetermined. Template switching added a universal primer binding site, and final cDNA carried unique molecular identifiers. TCRdb reanalysed the 5' RACE reads using MiXCR and keeps one entry per CDR3 protein. The profile shows 550,000 to 800,000 distinct CDR3 sequences, about 7.1% of them singletons. CDR1 DFQATT and CDR2 SNEGSKA come from the germline V gene (reference sequence). This CDR3 region has 11 residues. Trimming left V 3 bases short and J 6 bases short, with 6 bases between. This sample stems from a study of identical twins. General study points: There was more out-of-frame TCR alpha sharing in monozygotic twins than models estimated. Cord blood beta clonotypes that were abundant carried fewer insertions, and memory repertoires showed no such trend.

These data are also associated with another study on yellow fever vaccine responses in identical twins. From that report: Twins' vaccine T cell responses were reported to seem partly convergent and partly personalized.

The TCR sequence derives from a woman under 30 in good health. This chain connects TRBV20-1 to TRBJ2-1, with D hard to call. The sequenced sample was PBMCs. Written as DNA, the CDR3 is TGCAGTGCTAGTAGGCCCAATGAGCAGTTCTTC. This gives the protein CSASRPNEQFF.